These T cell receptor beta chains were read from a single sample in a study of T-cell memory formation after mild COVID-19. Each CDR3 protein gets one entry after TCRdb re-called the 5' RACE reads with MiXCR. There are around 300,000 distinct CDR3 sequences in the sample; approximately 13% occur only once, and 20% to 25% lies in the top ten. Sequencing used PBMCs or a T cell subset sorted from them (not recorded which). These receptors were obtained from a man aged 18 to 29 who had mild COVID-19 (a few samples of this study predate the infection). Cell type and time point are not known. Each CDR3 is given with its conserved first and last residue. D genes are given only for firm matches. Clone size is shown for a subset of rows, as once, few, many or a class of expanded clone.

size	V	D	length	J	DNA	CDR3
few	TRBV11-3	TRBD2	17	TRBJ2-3	TGTGCCAGCAGCTTAGTTGCCCCAGCGGGGGTCACAGATACGCAGTATTTT	CASSLVAPAGVTDTQYF
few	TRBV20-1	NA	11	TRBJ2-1	TGCAGTGCTACGTTTGGGAATGAGCAGTTCTTC	CSATFGNEQFF
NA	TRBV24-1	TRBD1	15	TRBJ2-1	TGTGCCACCAGTGATTTGGGGCAGGGGGCAGGAGAGCAGTTCTTC	CATSDLGQGAGEQFF
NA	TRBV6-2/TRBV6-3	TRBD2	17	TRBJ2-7	TGTGCCAGCATCCCATACCCGCGCAGGGAGGGAGCCTACGAGCAGTACTTC	CASIPYPRREGAYEQYF
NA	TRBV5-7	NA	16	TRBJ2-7	TGTGCCAGCAGCTTGGCCGGACATCCAGTATCCTACGAGCAGTACTTC	CASSLAGHPVSYEQYF
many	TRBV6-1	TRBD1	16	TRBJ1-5	TGTGCCAGCGTGCCCAGTCGACAGGGAAAAAATCAGCCCCAGCATTTT	CASVPSRQGKNQPQHF
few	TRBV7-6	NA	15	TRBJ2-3	NA	CASSVGLTFGNTQYF
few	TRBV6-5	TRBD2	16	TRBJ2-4	TGTGCCAGCGGTCTAGCGGGGGACAGGGCCAAAAACATTCAGTACTTC	CASGLAGDRAKNIQYF
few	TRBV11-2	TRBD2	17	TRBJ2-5	TGTGCCAGCAGCTTCGAGGCGGGGGGGCCCTACCAAGAGACCCAGTACTTC	CASSFEAGGPYQETQYF
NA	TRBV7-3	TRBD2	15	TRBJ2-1	TGTGCCAGCAGCTTAGGTGCGGGGGGTCTCAATGAGCAGTTCTTC	CASSLGAGGLNEQFF
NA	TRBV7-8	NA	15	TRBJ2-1	TGTGCCAGCAGCTTAGATCTGTCGGGGTACAATGAGCAGTTCTTC	CASSLDLSGYNEQFF
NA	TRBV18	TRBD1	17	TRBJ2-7	TGTGCCAGCTCACCACCCGGACAGGGTGTTAGGTCCTACGAGCAGTACTTC	CASSPPGQGVRSYEQYF
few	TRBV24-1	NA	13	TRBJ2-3	TGTGCCACCAGTGACCCGGGGGCAGATACGCAGTATTTT	CATSDPGADTQYF
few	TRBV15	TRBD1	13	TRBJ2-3	TGTGCCACCAGCAGAGGTCAGGGGGATCCGCAGTATTTT	CATSRGQGDPQYF
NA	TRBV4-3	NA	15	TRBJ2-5	TGCGCCAGCAGCCGAGAAACTTCAGGGGCAGAGACCCAGTACTTC	CASSRETSGAETQYF
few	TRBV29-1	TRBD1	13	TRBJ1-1	TGCAGCTCACAGACAGGGGCGAACACTGAAGCTTTCTTT	CSSQTGANTEAFF
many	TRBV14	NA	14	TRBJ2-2	TGTGCCAGCAACACCATTACAGGCACCGGGGAGCTGTTTTTT	CASNTITGTGELFF
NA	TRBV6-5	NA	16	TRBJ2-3	TGTGCCAGCAGTTATGCCGGGGTGGGGAGAGCAGATACGCAGTATTTT	CASSYAGVGRADTQYF
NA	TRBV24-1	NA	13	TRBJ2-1	TGTGCCACCAGTGTCCGGGGGGCGAATGAGCAGTTCTTC	CATSVRGANEQFF
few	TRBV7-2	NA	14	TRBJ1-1	TGTGCCAGCAGCTTAGAGGGGCAGGAAACTGAAGCTTTCTTT	CASSLEGQETEAFF
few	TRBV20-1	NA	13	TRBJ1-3	TGCAGTGCTAACCTCCGGGGTGAAAACACCATATATTTT	CSANLRGENTIYF
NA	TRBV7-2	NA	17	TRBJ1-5	TGTGCCAGCAGCTTAGCGACGGGGGTTGTCGGTAATCAGCCCCAGCATTTT	CASSLATGVVGNQPQHF
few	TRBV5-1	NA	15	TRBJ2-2	TGCGCCAGCAGCTTGATTCCAGGGTCCACCGGGGAGCTGTTTTTT	CASSLIPGSTGELFF
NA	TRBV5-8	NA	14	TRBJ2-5	TGTGCCAGCAGCTCGACAGTGTACCAAGAGACCCAGTACTTC	CASSSTVYQETQYF
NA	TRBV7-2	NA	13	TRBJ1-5	TGTGCCAGCAGCCCACACGGGTCGGGGCCCCAGCATTTT	CASSPHGSGPQHF
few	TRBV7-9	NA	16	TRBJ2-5	TGTGCCAGCAGCTTAGATGGATTGAGACGTTCAGAGACCCAGTACTTC	CASSLDGLRRSETQYF
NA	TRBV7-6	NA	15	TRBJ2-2	TGTGCCAGCAGCTTAGGGCAGGGAAGTCCCGGGGAGCTGTTTTTT	CASSLGQGSPGELFF
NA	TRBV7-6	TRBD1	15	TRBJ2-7	TGTGCCAGCAGCTTAGGGACAGGCGTCTCCTACGAGCAGTACTTC	CASSLGTGVSYEQYF
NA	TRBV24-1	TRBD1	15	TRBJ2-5	TGTGCCACCAGTGACCGGACAGGGAGCCAAGAGACCCAGTACTTC	CATSDRTGSQETQYF
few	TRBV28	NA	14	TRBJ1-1	TGTGCCAGCGGCTCGGTTAAGGGGACCACTGAAGCTTTCTTT	CASGSVKGTTEAFF
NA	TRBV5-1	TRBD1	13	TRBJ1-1	TGCGCCAGCACCTTTCAGGGGGGGACTGAAGCTTTCTTT	CASTFQGGTEAFF
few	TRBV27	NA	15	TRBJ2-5	TGTGCCAGCAGTTTCCGACTAGACCTACTTGAGACCCAGTACTTC	CASSFRLDLLETQYF
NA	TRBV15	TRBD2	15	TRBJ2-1	TGTGCCACCAGCAGAGTGGGGACTAGCGGCCATGAGCAGTTCTTC	CATSRVGTSGHEQFF
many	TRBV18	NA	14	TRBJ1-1	TGTGCCAGCTCACCATCTCGGGGTAACACTGAAGCTTTCTTT	CASSPSRGNTEAFF
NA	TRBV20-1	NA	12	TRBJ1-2	TGCAGTGCCCTTACAGGGAACTATGGCTACACCTTC	CSALTGNYGYTF
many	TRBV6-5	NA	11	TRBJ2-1	TGTGCCAGCAGTTACTCGGATGAGCAGTTCTTC	CASSYSDEQFF
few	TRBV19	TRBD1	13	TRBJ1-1	TGTGCCAGTAACAGGGGAGAGGACACTGAAGCTTTCTTT	CASNRGEDTEAFF
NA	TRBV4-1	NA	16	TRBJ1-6	TGCGCCAGCAGCCAACCGGGGGGGGACCTTAATTCACCCCTCCACTTT	CASSQPGGDLNSPLHF
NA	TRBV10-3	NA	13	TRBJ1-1	TGTGCCATCAGGTTCGACAAGAACACTGAAGCTTTCTTT	CAIRFDKNTEAFF
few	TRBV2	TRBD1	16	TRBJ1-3	TGTGCCAGCACCCCGGGACAGGGGGCCGGTGGAAACACCATATATTTT	CASTPGQGAGGNTIYF